This entry features one TCR beta chain sequence. Germline and junction disagree at one end, which may indicate a read error. The sample belongs to a study of blood T cell repertoires in COVID-19. Study at large: The origin of the acute and convalescent COVID-19 samples was the United States, Italy and Spain.

Authors' analysis steps: Amplification of reference gene primers was used by the study to estimate nucleated cell counts. Sequencing was performed with immunoSEQ multiplex PCR; in TCRdb, only in-frame clones are kept and a portion is missing. The V and J calls and the clone size are those of that table, but D and trimming were determined from the DNA. The repertoire consists of tens of thousands of clones, with 81% occurring once and the leading ten covering about 23%. This CDR3 has 15 amino acids. CDR1 SSHAT and CDR2 FNYEAQ come from the germline V gene (reference sequence). The sequencing sample was made of peripheral blood. The source is an elderly man with active or convalescent COVID-19. The V and J genes are TRBV7-7 and TRBJ2-1, with a weak D call TRBD1 (5 bases). CDR3 DNA: TGTGCTAGCAGCTTACTCGTGGGGCGCTTGAATGAGCAGTTCTTC. This translates into CASSLLVGRLNEQFF. Based on the CDR3 plus reference TRBV7-7 and TRBJ2-1, the full variable domain is GAGVSQSPRYKVTKRGQDVTLRCDPISSHATLYWYQQALGQGPEFLTYFNYEAQPDKSGLPSDRFSAERPEGSISTLTIQRTEQRDSAMYRCASSLLVGRLNEQFFGPGTRLTVL.